The TCR beta chain described here comes from a study of synovial regulatory T cells in juvenile arthritis. Broader study findings: Largely private between patients, iaTreg TCR repertoires showed partial overlap with synovial Teff and blood CPL repertoires. Synovial Treg CDR3 sequences overlapped more with iaTregs than other circulating Tregs. TCR diversity was lower in inflammation-associated blood Treg cells than in other blood Treg cells.

This clone is classed as medium-sized by frequency. As yet, its antigen is unknown. Here immunoSEQ multiplex PCR was the method, and the copy in TCRdb shows in-frame clones only, minus some. The table lists roughly 1,300 clones, with about 5% in the top ten. Germline-derived CDR1 and CDR2 are SEHNR and FQNEAQ (reference sequence). CDR3 size: 18 residues. There is no recorded DNA. iaTreg cells were HLA-DR+ Treg cells. This TCR came from a donor younger than 30 with juvenile idiopathic arthritis. Sequenced material: Treg cells from blood. The subset: HLA-DR+ inflammation-associated blood Treg cells. V and J are TRBV7-9 and TRBJ1-3. CDR3 sequence reads: CASSFSRPERDSGNTIYF.